This passage covers 15 T cell receptor beta chains from one sample sequenced in a study of blood T cells in healthy people across ages. The second PCR ran roughly 7 to 11 cycles with a sample-barcoded 5' primer and J-beta primers. MiXCR was run by TCRdb on the 5' RACE reads, yielding one entry per CDR3 protein. The profile shows approximately 880,000 distinct CDR3 sequences, about 48% of them singletons. Sequencing was carried out using blood. These receptors were taken from a man aged 30 to 45 in good health.

In DNA, the CDR3 is TGCAGTGCTAGAGAAGCGGGGACCAACACCGGGGAGCTGTTTTTT. This sequence encodes CSAREAGTNTGELFF. This chain connects TRBV20-1 to TRBJ2-2, with TRBD2 identical over 7 bases. CDR1 is DFQATT, CDR2 SNEGSKA, per germline (reference sequence). This CDR3 is built from 15 residues. With V trimmed by 0 bases and J by 2 bases, 3 bases remained unmatched.

This chain connects TRBV5-5 to TRBJ1-1; a weak D match, TRBD1 (6 bases). The CDR3 consists of 16 residues. Germline-derived CDR1 and CDR2 are SGHKS and YYEKEE (reference sequence). The V end was cut by 3 bases, the J end by 7 bases, with 22 bases between. In nucleotides, the CDR3 is TGTGCCAGCAGCTGGGCAGGGGTACAACACGGTGATGAAGCTTTCTTT. Translation gives CASSWAGVQHGDEAFF.

This clonotype showed up just a few times. The CDR3: CSVLGREQYF. Here the CDR3 DNA reads TGCAGCGTTTTAGGACGAGAGCAGTACTTC. V usage is TRBV29-1 and J usage is TRBJ2-5; no clear D gene. CDR3 size: 10 residues. The V gene lost 5 bases and the J gene lost 11 bases, with 12 bases spanning the gap. CDR1 is SQVTM and CDR2 is ANQGSEA in the germline V gene.

This rearrangement joins TRBV14 to TRBJ2-5, with D hard to call. V lost 0 bases and J lost 11, with 16 bases in between. This CDR3 is built from 14 residues. Germline CDR1 is SGHDN and CDR2 is FVKESK. CDR3 DNA: TGTGCCAGCAGCCAAGAAGTTAGAACGAATGAGCAGTACTTC. Translating gives CASSQEVRTNEQYF.

The chain combines TRBV4-2 with TRBJ1-4; TRBD1 agrees at 11 bases. With 3 bases clipped from V and 5 bases from J, the junction kept 5 bases outside the gene matches. This CDR3 contains 16 residues. CDR1 is LGHNA, CDR2 YNFKEQ, per germline. This CDR3 is CASSHVGTGGNEKLFF. As DNA, the CDR3 is TGTGCCAGCAGCCACGTCGGGACAGGGGGGAATGAAAAACTGTTTTTT.

Notes on this clonotype: Relative to the germline gene, one junction end is altered; a read error may explain this. The rearrangement links TRBV4-1 to TRBJ2-5; TRBD2 aligns across 12 bases. The CDR3 contains 24 residues. Germline CDR1 reads MGHRA; CDR2 reads YSYEKL. As DNA, the CDR3 is TGCGCCAGTAGCCAAGATATCGTCCCGAAGACTAGCGGGAGTACGCATTCTATTAAAGAGACCCAGTACTTC. This encodes CASSQDIVPKTSGSTHSIKETQYF.

This rearrangement joins TRBV10-3 to TRBJ1-2, with TRBD1 matching 10 bases. The ends lost 7 bases at V and 8 bases at J; junction bases unmatched: 16. Germline CDR1 ENHRY, CDR2 SYGVKD. The length of the CDR3 is 16 residues. The CDR3 DNA is TGTGCCATCACCAACACCGGGACAGGGGCCGGGGAAGGCTACACCTTC. It is translated as CAITNTGTGAGEGYTF.

This clonotype was seen only a few times. This chain connects TRBV6-5 to TRBJ2-1; D gene ambiguous. Germline V gene data show CDR1 as MNHEY and CDR2 as SVGAGI. The CDR3 covers 16 residues. V dropped 0 bases and J dropped 10 bases, with 19 bases sitting between them. The CDR3 region is CASSYSAGKNYYEQFF. The DNA of the CDR3 is TGTGCCAGCAGTTACTCGGCTGGGAAGAATTACTACGAGCAGTTCTTC.

The chain uses TRBV6-5 and TRBJ2-4; maybe TRBD1 (5 bases). The DNA end favors TRBJ2-7, so the J call may be wrong. This CDR3 region has 15 residues. CDR1 and CDR2 (germline): MNHEY, SVGAGI. The DNA for the CDR3 is TGTGCCAGCAGTTCCTACAAAGGACAAACCTACGAGCAGTACTTC. This codes for CASSSYKGQTYEQYF.

The chain combines TRBV4-3 with TRBJ2-3; 8 positions match TRBD2. CDR1 and CDR2 (germline): LGHNA, YSLEER. The CDR3 sequence is 16 residues long. J was trimmed by 5 bases and V by 4 bases; bases with no gene match: 11. CDR3 amino acids: CASSLTGAGVGDTQYF. For the CDR3, the DNA is TGCGCCAGCAGCCTTACTGGAGCGGGGGTAGGAGATACGCAGTATTTT.

This clonotype occurred a few times. The chain combines TRBV5-6 with TRBJ2-5; 8 bases fit TRBD1. The DNA end is a closer match to TRBJ2-7, so the J assignment may be wrong. This CDR3 has 14 residues. CDR1 is SGHDT and CDR2 is YYEEEE in the germline V gene. CDR3 nucleotide sequence: TGTGCCAGCAGCTTTGGGACAGGCGGACTCGAGCAGTACTTC. Translating gives CASSFGTGGLEQYF.

The rearrangement uses TRBV12-3 or TRBV12-4 and TRBJ2-2; D perhaps matches TRBD2 (6 bases). Trimming shortened V by 1 base and J by 6 bases, and 15 bases separated the two germline ends. The CDR3 contains 16 residues. CDR3 DNA sequence: TGTGCCAGCAGTTTAGAGGCGGGGCGTGGATCCGGGGAGCTGTTTTTT. Translating it yields CASSLEAGRGSGELFF.

The CDR3 loop reads CASSQDRGWKNGYTF. CDR3 DNA: TGTGCCAGCAGCCAAGACAGGGGGTGGAAGAATGGCTACACCTTC. The chain combines TRBV14 with TRBJ1-2; 7 bases agree with TRBD1. This CDR3 has 15 residues. Germline-derived CDR1 and CDR2 are SGHDN and FVKESK. J gave up 6 bases and V 0 bases, and 7 bases lay outside the gene matches.

This clonotype was counted a few times. The rearrangement joins TRBV20-1 to TRBJ2-7; D is ambiguous. Germline V gene sequence: CDR1 DFQATT, CDR2 SNEGSKA (reference sequence). The CDR3 is made up of 15 amino acids. DNA for the CDR3: TGCAGCTCCTCCCCCCGTGGTCGGACGAAATCCGAGCAGTACTTC. Its translation: CSSSPRGRTKSEQYF.

The J gene is TRBJ2-1, the V gene TRBV4-2; D is unresolved. V lost 4 bases and J lost 3, with 7 bases in between. The CDR3 consists of 13 residues. From germline, CDR1 is LGHNA and CDR2 YNFKEQ. The CDR3 DNA is TGTGCCAGCAGCCCTGACAACTACAATGAGCAGTTCTTC. This gives the protein CASSPDNYNEQFF.